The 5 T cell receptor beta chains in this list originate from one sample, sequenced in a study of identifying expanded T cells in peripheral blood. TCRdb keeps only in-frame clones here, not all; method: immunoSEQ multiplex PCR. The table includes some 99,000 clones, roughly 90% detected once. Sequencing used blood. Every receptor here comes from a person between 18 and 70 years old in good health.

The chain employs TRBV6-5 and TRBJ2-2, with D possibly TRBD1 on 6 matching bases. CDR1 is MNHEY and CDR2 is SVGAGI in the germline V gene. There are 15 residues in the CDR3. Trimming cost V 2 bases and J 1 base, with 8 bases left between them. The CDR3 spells CASSYRGQNTGELFF. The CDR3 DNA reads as TGTGCCAGCAGTTACAGGGGACAGAACACCGGGGAGCTGTTTTTT.

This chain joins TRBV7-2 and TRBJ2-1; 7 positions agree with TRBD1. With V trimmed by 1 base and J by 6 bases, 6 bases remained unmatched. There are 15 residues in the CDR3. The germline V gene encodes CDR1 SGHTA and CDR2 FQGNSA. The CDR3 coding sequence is TGTGCCAGCAGCTTAGGACAGCCAGGGGGCAATGAGCAGTTCTTC. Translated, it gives CASSLGQPGGNEQFF.

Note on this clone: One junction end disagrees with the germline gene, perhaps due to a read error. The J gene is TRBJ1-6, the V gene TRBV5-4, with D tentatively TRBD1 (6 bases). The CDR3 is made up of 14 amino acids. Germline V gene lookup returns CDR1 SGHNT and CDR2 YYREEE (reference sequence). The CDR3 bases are TGTGCCAGCAGCATACAGGGTTATATTTCACCCCTCCACTTT. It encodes CASSIQGYISPLHF. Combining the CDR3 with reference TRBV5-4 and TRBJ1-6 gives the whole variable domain ETGVTQSPTHLIKTRGQQVTLRCSSQSGHNTVSWYQQALGQGPQFIFQYYREEENGRGNFPPRFSGLQFPNYSSELNVNALELDDSALYLCASSIQGYISPLHFGNGTRLTVT.

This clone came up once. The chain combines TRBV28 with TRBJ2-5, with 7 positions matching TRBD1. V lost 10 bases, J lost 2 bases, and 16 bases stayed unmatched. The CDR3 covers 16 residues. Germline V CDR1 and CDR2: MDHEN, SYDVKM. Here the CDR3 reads CATDISGQPAQETQYF. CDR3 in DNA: TGTGCCACCGATATATCGGGACAGCCTGCTCAAGAGACCCAGTACTTC. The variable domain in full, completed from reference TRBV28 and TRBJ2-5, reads DVKVTQSSRYLVKRTGEKVFLECVQDMDHENMFWYRQDPGLGLRLIYFSYDVKMKEKGDIPEGYSVSREKKERFSLILESASTNQTSMYLCATDISGQPAQETQYFGPGTRLLVL.

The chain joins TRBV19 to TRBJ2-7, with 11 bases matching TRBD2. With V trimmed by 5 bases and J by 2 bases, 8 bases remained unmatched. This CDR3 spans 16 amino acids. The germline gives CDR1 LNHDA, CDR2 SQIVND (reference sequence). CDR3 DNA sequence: TGTGCCAGTAGTCCTTTTAGCGGGAGGGGGCCCTACGAGCAGTACTTC. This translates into CASSPFSGRGPYEQYF.